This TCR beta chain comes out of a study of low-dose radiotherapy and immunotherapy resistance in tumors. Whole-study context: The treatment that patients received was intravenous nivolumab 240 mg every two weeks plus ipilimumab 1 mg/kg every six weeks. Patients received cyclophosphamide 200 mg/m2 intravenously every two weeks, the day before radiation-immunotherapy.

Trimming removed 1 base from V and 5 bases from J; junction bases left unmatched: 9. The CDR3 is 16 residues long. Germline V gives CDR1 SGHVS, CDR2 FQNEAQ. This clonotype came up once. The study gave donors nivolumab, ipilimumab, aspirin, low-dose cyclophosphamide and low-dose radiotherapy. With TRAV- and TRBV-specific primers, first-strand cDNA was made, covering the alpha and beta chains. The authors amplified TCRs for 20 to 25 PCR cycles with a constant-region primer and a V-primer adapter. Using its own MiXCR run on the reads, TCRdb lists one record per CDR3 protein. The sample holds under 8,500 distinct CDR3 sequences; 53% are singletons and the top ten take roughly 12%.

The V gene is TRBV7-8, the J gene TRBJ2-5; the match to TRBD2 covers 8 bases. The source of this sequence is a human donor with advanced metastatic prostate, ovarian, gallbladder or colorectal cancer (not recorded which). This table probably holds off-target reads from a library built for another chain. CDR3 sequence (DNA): TGTGCCAGCAGCTTAGGGCCAGCGGGAGTAGGGGAGACCCAGTACTTC. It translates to CASSLGPAGVGETQYF.